Listed below are T cell receptor beta chains from one sample, sequenced in a study of T cell responses to AZD1222 COVID-19 vaccine. Using immunoSEQ multiplex PCR, the repertoire was profiled, and TCRdb retains in-frame clones only, with some absent. The data hold roughly 160,000 clones, with around 94% observed a single time. The sequences come from peripheral blood, collected on day 0 of AZD1222 vaccination. Source of these receptors: an adult in good health. Each CDR3 is given with its conserved first and last residue. Each record gives: CDR3 length, clone size, J gene, V gene, D gene, CDR3 protein, CDR3 DNA. The D gene is left open where the match is weak. For some rows the clone size is stated as once, few or many, or as a class when expanded; others skip it.

>17|NA|TRBJ1-3|TRBV4-1|NA
CASSPEPHSSSGNTIYF
TGCGCCAGCAGCCCGGAACCCCACTCAAGCTCTGGAAACACCATATATTTT
>15|NA|TRBJ1-5|TRBV27|TRBD1
CASSSLGQGNQPQHF
TGTGCCAGCAGTTCCCTCGGACAGGGAAATCAGCCCCAGCATTTT
>14|NA|TRBJ1-1|TRBV7-9|NA
CASSLGLVDTEAFF
TGTGCCAGCAGCTTAGGACTTGTGGACACTGAAGCTTTCTTT
>15|NA|TRBJ2-1|TRBV11-2|NA
CASSPGLALYNEQFF
TGTGCCAGCAGCCCGGGACTCGCCCTGTACAATGAGCAGTTCTTC
>14|NA|TRBJ1-4|TRBV28|NA
CASSSSGVNEKLFF
TGTGCCAGCAGTTCATCGGGGGTTAATGAAAAACTGTTTTTT
>12|NA|TRBJ1-1|TRBV6-5|NA
CASSYGQGKAFF
TGTGCCAGCAGTTACGGGCAGGGGAAAGCTTTCTTT
>13|NA|TRBJ2-1|TRBV28|TRBD2
CASRLAGGDEQFF
TGTGCCAGCAGGCTAGCGGGAGGGGATGAGCAGTTCTTC
>18|NA|TRBJ1-5|TRBV15|NA
CATSRGSVHRAYNQPQHF
TGTGCCACCAGCAGAGGGTCTGTCCACCGGGCATATAATCAGCCCCAGCATTTT
>13|NA|TRBJ2-1|TRBV6-4|TRBD1
CASSLVDRDEQFF
TGTGCCAGCAGTCTAGTTGACAGGGATGAGCAGTTCTTC
>14|NA|TRBJ1-5|TRBV19|NA
CASSILAGNQPQHF
TGTGCCAGTAGTATTTTAGCGGGAAATCAGCCCCAGCATTTT
>15|NA|TRBJ1-5|TRBV27|NA
CASRTTGYSDQPQHF
TGTGCCAGCAGGACAACAGGTTATAGCGATCAGCCCCAGCATTTT
>14|NA|TRBJ1-1|TRBV29-1|NA
CSVPYAPSDTEAFF
TGCAGCGTTCCCTACGCCCCCTCGGACACTGAAGCTTTCTTT
>16|NA|TRBJ1-6|TRBV5-1|NA
CASSLAGPGMGSPLHF
TGCGCCAGCAGCTTAGCGGGACCCGGGATGGGTTCACCCCTCCACTTT
>14|NA|TRBJ1-3|TRBV6-5|NA
CASSPYSAGNTIYF
TGTGCCAGCAGTCCCTATTCCGCTGGAAACACCATATATTTT
>14|NA|TRBJ1-5|TRBV10-2|NA
CASSFSIEGQPQHF
TGCGCCAGCAGTTTTAGCATTGAGGGTCAGCCCCAGCATTTT
>13|NA|TRBJ2-2|TRBV7-9|TRBD2
CASSRAGAGELFF
TGTGCCAGCAGCCGAGCGGGGGCCGGGGAGCTGTTTTTT
>15|NA|TRBJ2-1|TRBV6-5|TRBD2
CCCGASGSGWNEQFF
TGCTGCTGTGGGGCTAGCGGGAGTGGATGGAATGAGCAGTTCTTC
>15|NA|TRBJ2-7|TRBV6-1|NA
CASSEMGGPAYEQYF
TGTGCCAGCAGTGAAATGGGCGGGCCCGCCTACGAGCAGTACTTC
>13|NA|TRBJ1-1|TRBV19|NA
CASSILLNTEAFF
TGTGCCAGTAGTATCTTGCTTAACACTGAAGCTTTCTTT
>17|NA|TRBJ1-1|TRBV27|NA
CASRPSRSHRIATEAFF
TGTGCCAGCAGGCCCTCAAGGTCCCACCGAATAGCCACTGAAGCTTTCTTT
>14|NA|TRBJ2-7|TRBV27|TRBD2
CASRPGLAGYEQYF
TGTGCCAGCAGGCCGGGACTAGCGGGATACGAGCAGTACTTC
>15|NA|TRBJ1-1|TRBV3-1/TRBV3-2|NA
CASSQEKGGSTEAFF
TGTGCCAGCAGCCAAGAGAAGGGCGGGAGCACTGAAGCTTTCTTT
>17|NA|TRBJ2-1|TRBV21-1|NA
CASNRPEDGYSYNEQFF
TGTGCCAGCAACAGACCAGAGGACGGGTACTCCTACAATGAGCAGTTCTTC
>16|NA|TRBJ2-7|TRBV12-2|NA
CASRPPPGGIFHEQYF
TGTGCAAGTCGCCCACCCCCCGGCGGGATATTCCACGAGCAGTACTTC
>13|NA|TRBJ1-3|TRBV5-4|NA
CASSLDAGNTIYF
TGTGCCAGCAGCCTCGACGCTGGAAACACCATATATTTT
>14|few|TRBJ1-2|TRBV11-2|NA
CASSLGAGDYGYTF
TGTGCCAGCAGCTTAGGAGCGGGGGACTATGGCTACACCTTC
>14|NA|TRBJ1-2|TRBV10-3|NA
CAISDLDAGGGYTF
TGTGCCATCAGTGACCTCGACGCAGGAGGAGGCTACACCTTC
>12|NA|TRBJ1-1|TRBV5-1|NA
CASREPGTEAFF
TGCGCCAGCAGAGAGCCGGGCACTGAAGCTTTCTTT
>14|NA|TRBJ2-7|TRBV7-9|NA
CATSRTGDSYEQYF
TGTGCCACCTCAAGGACGGGAGATTCGTACGAGCAGTACTTC
>13|once|TRBJ2-7|TRBV11-3|NA
CASSLEEGFEQYF
TGTGCCAGCAGCCTAGAGGAAGGTTTCGAGCAGTACTTC
>15|NA|TRBJ2-1|TRBV11-2|NA
CASSLGRVLGVEQFF
TGTGCCAGCAGCTTAGGGAGGGTCCTCGGGGTTGAGCAGTTCTTC
>14|many|TRBJ1-3|TRBV6-1|NA
CASSELHEGNTIYF
TGTGCCAGCAGTGAACTCCATGAAGGAAACACCATATATTTT
>13|NA|TRBJ1-5|TRBV6-5|NA
CASRTNSNQPQHF
TGTGCCAGCAGGACGAATAGCAATCAGCCCCAGCATTTT
>16|NA|TRBJ1-5|TRBV15|NA
CATRAGTGQSNQPQHF
TGTGCCACCAGGGCCGGGACCGGCCAGAGCAATCAGCCCCAGCATTTT
>13|NA|TRBJ1-5|TRBV4-1|NA
CASSRFGEQPQHF
TGCGCCAGCAGCCGTTTTGGGGAGCAGCCCCAGCATTTT